This entry lists 5 T cell receptor beta chains sequenced from one sample in a study of blood T cells in healthy people across ages. It was with a sample-barcoded 5' primer and a J-beta primer mix that a second PCR of about 6 to 11 cycles was run. TCRdb processed the 5' RACE reads anew with MiXCR; each CDR3 protein has one entry. The sample includes 800,000 or so distinct CDR3 sequences, 62% of them seen just once. Input material: blood. The receptors derive from a man aged 30-40 years in good health.

The V gene is TRBV7-2, the J gene TRBJ2-7; 13 bases fit TRBD2. J gave up 4 bases and V 4 bases, and 4 bases lay outside the gene matches. CDR1 SGHTA and CDR2 FQGNSA come from the germline V gene. There are 15 residues in the CDR3. This CDR3 is CASSSGLAGLYEQYF. As DNA, the CDR3 is TGTGCCAGCAGCTCGGGACTAGCGGGGTTATACGAGCAGTACTTC.

This clonotype was seen a handful of times. V usage is TRBV9 and J usage is TRBJ2-2, with D possibly TRBD1 on 6 matching bases. The V gene lost 3 bases and the J gene lost 7 bases, with 16 bases spanning the gap. Germline V lookup: CDR1 SGDLS, CDR2 YYNGEE. This CDR3 is built from 15 residues. The CDR3 region is CASSGRSKGVGELFF. The CDR3, as DNA: TGTGCCAGCAGCGGAAGGTCCAAGGGGGTCGGGGAGCTGTTTTTT.

The gene calls are TRBV29-1 and TRBJ1-2; D possibly corresponds to TRBD1 (6 bases). CDR1 is SQVTM, CDR2 ANQGSEA, per germline. This CDR3 contains 13 residues. Trimming removed 5 bases at V and 5 bases at J, with 15 bases between. CDR3 DNA sequence: TGCAGCGTTAGGGGGGAGATACAGTATGGCTACACCTTC. Amino acid sequence: CSVRGEIQYGYTF. The full variable domain, with the rest looked up from reference TRBV29-1 and TRBJ1-2, is SAVISQKPSRDICQRGTSLTIQCQVDSQVTMMFWYRQQPGQSLTLIATANQGSEATYESGFVIDKFPISRPNLTFSTLTVSNMSPEDSSIYLCSVRGEIQYGYTFGSGTRLTVV.

The chain has TRBV6-6 and TRBJ2-1; 9 bases are a match to TRBD1. V shed 4 bases and J 5 bases; nucleotides not matched to a gene: 3. Looked up from germline, CDR1 is MNHNY and CDR2 is SVGAGI (reference sequence). This CDR3 contains 14 residues. The CDR3 reads CASSSGTGNNEQFF. The CDR3 DNA follows: TGTGCCAGCAGTTCCGGGACAGGGAACAATGAGCAGTTCTTC.

This clonotype was observed a handful of times. The V gene is TRBV12-3 or TRBV12-4, the J gene TRBJ2-7; 7 nucleotides line up with TRBD1. V was clipped by 7 bases and J by 1 base; unmatched bases: 4. This CDR3 has 13 amino acids. The CDR3 here is CASTRGQSYEQYF. The CDR3, as DNA: TGTGCCAGCACTCGGGGACAGTCCTACGAGCAGTACTTC.